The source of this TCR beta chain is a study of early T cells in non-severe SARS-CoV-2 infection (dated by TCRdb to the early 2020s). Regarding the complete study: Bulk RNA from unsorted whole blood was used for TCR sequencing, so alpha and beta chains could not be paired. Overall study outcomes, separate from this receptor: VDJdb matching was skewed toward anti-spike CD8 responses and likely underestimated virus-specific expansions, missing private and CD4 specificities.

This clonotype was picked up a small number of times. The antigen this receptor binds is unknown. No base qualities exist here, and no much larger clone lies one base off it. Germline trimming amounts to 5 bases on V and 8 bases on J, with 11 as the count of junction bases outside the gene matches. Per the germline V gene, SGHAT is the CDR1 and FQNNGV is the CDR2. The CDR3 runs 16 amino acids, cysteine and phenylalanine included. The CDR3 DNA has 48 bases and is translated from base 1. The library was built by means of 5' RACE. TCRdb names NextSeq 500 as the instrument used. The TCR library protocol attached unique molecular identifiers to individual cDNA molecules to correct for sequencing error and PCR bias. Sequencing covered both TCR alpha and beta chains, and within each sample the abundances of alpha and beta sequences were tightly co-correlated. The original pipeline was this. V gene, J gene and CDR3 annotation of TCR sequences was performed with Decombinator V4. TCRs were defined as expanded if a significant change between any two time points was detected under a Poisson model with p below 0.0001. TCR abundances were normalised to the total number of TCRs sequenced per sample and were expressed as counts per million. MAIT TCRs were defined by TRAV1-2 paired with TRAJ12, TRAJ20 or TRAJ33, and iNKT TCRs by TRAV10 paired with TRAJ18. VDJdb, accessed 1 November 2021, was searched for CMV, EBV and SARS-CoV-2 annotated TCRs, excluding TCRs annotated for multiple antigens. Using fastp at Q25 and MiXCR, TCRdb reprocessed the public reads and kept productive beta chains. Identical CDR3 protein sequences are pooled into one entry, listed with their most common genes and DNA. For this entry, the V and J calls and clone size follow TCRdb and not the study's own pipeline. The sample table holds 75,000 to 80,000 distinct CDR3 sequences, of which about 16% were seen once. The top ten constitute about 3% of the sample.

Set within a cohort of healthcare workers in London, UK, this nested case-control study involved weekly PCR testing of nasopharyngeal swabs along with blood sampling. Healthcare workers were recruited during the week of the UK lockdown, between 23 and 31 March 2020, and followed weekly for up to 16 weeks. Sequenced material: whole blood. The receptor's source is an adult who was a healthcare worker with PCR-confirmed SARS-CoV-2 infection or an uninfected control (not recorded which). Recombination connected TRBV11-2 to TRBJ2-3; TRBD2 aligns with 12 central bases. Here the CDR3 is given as CASSPWTSGDDGTQYF. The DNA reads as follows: TGTGCCAGCAGCCCCTGGACTAGCGGGGATGATGGTACGCAGTATTTT.